Sequencing of this T cell receptor (beta chain) was carried out in a study of blood T cells in healthy people across ages. General observations from the study: Donors of long life had a larger count of naive CD4+ cells and greater diversity than aged donors.

V was clipped by 3 bases and J by 2 bases; unmatched bases: 16. CDR1 is MDHEN and CDR2 is SYDVKM in the germline V gene. CDR3 length: 18 residues. Primers used in a second PCR of about 6 to 11 cycles were a sample-barcoded 5' primer and a J-beta primer mix. Each of the cDNA molecules was tagged by a template-switch adaptor with 12 random nucleotides. TCRdb reprocessed the 5' RACE reads with MiXCR, giving one entry per CDR3 protein. The sample holds 550,000 to 650,000 distinct CDR3 sequences, about 30% seen once. This clonotype was seen repeatedly, ten times or more. Its specificity is unknown. The specimen was blood. V is TRBV28 and J is TRBJ2-7; 7 bases are shared with TRBD1. This TCR came from a woman of 80 years or more in good health. The CDR3 spells CASSLAQGPRVVPYEQYF. CDR3 DNA sequence: TGTGCCAGCAGTTTGGCACAGGGGCCCAGAGTGGTCCCCTACGAGCAGTACTTC.